This record looks at one T cell receptor beta chain sequence and its context. The antigen remains undetermined. This CDR3 contains 12 residues. The V end lost 6 bases, the J end lost 1 base, and 9 bases lay between the germline ends. Germline V gene data show CDR1 as SQVTM and CDR2 as ANQGSEA. This record belongs to a study of vaccination effects on CD4 cells after COVID-19. ViraFEST expansion of antigen-specific CD4+ T cells with viral peptide pools preceded sequencing. Following an approximately eleven-day culture, CD4+ T cells were purified. Neither prior SARS-CoV-2 infection nor positive nucleocapsid antibodies were present in the vaccine recipients. Study conclusions and caveats: At late timepoints after vaccination, vaccine- and infection-induced clones shrank markedly.

Some clones are missing from TCRdb's copy, which holds only in-frame ones; the method was immunoSEQ multiplex PCR. The table shows some 68,000 clones, with approximately 72% occurring only once. This TCR was sampled from a human donor who received a COVID-19 vaccine. The chain is built from TRBV29-1 and TRBJ1-1, with D maybe TRBD1 (5 bases). The sequencing used CD4+ T cells from PBMCs cultured with HCoV-OC43 spike peptides, collected before COVID-19 vaccination. As to subset: HCoV-OC43 spike overlapping peptide pool stimulation. CDR3 in amino acids: CSVLTGNTEAFF. The CDR3 DNA is TGCAGCGTACTTACAGGGAACACTGAAGCTTTCTTT.